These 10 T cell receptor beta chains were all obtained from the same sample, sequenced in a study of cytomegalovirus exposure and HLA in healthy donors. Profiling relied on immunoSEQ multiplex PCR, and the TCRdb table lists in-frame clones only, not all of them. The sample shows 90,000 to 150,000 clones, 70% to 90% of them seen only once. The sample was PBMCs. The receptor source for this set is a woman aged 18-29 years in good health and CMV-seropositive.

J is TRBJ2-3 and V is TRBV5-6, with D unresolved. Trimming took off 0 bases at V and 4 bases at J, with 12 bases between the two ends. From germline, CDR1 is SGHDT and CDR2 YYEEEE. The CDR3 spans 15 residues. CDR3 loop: CASSLAQSSADTQYF. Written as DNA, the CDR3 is TGTGCCAGCAGCTTGGCTCAGTCCAGCGCAGATACGCAGTATTTT.

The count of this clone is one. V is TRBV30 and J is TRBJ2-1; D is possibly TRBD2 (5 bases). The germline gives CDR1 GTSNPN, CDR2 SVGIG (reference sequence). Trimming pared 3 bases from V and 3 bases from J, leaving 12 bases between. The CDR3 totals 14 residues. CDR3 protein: CAWRFGRGYNEQFF. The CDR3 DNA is TGTGCCTGGAGATTCGGACGGGGCTACAATGAGCAGTTCTTC. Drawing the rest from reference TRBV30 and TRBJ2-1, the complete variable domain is SQTIHQWPATLVQPVGSPLSLECTVEGTSNPNLYWYRQAAGRGLQLLFYSVGIGQISSEVPQNLSASRPQDRQFILSSKKLLLSDSGFYLCAWRFGRGYNEQFFGPGTRLTVL.

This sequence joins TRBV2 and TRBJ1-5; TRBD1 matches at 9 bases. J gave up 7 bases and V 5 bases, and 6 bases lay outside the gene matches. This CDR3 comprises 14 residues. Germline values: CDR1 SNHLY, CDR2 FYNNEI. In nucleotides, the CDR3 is TGTGCCAGCAGTTTGACAGGGGGAACCCAGCCCCAGCATTTT. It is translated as CASSLTGGTQPQHF.

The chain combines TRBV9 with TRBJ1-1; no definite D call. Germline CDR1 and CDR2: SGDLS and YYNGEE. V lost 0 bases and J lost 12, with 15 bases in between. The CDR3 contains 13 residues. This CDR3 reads CASSVGPSTDTFF. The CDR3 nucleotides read TGTGCCAGCAGCGTAGGGCCGTCGACTGATACTTTCTTT.

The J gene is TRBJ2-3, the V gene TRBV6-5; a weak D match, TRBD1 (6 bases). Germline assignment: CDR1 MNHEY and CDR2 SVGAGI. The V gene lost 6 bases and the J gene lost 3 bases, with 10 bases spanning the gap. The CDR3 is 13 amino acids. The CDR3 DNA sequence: TGTGCCAGCAGACCAACAGGGACAGATACGCAGTATTTT. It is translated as CASRPTGTDTQYF.

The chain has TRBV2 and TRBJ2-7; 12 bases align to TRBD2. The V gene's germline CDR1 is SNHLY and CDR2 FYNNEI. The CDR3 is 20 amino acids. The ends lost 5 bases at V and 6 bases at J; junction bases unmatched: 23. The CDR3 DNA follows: TGTGCCAGCAGTCGAGACGACCCTTCGAGGACTAGCGGGGTACTAGGCGAGCAGTACTTC. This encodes CASSRDDPSRTSGVLGEQYF.

CDR3 in amino acids: CASRTPGLVRDTQYF. The CDR3 coding sequence is TGTGCCAGCAGGACCCCGGGACTAGTGAGAGATACGCAGTATTTT. This chain joins TRBV6-5 and TRBJ2-3; the match to TRBD2 covers 8 bases. Germline values: CDR1 MNHEY, CDR2 SVGAGI. V was clipped by 6 bases and J by 5 bases; unmatched bases: 10. CDR3 length: 15 residues.

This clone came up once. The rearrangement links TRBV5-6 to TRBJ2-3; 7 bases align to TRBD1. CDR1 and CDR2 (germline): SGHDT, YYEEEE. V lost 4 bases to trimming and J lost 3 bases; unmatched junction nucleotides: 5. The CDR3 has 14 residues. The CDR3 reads CASSPGTVTDTQYF. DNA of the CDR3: TGTGCCAGCAGCCCCGGGACAGTGACAGATACGCAGTATTTT.

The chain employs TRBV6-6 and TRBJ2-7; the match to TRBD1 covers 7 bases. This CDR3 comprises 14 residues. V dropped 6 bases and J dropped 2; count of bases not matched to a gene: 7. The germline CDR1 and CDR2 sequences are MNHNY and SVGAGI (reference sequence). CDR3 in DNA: TGTGCCAGCAGCTCAACAGGGGCCCCCTACGAGCAGTACTTC. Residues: CASSSTGAPYEQYF.

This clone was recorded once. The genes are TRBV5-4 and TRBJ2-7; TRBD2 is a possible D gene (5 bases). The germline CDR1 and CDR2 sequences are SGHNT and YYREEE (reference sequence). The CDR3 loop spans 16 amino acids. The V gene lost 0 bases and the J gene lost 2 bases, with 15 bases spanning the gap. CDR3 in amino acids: CASSLAGLAPAYEQYF. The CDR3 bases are TGTGCCAGCAGCTTGGCCGGGCTAGCCCCCGCCTACGAGCAGTACTTC.